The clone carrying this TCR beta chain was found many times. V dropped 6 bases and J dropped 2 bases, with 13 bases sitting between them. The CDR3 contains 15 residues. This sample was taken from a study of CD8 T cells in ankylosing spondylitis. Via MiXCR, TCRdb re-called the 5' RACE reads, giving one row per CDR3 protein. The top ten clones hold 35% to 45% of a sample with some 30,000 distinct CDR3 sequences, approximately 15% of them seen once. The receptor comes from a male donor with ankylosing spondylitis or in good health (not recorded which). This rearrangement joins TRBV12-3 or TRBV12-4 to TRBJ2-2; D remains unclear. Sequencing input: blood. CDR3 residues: CASSPGTLNTGELFF. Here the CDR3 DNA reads TGTGCCAGCAGCCCAGGAACACTAAACACCGGGGAGCTGTTTTTT.